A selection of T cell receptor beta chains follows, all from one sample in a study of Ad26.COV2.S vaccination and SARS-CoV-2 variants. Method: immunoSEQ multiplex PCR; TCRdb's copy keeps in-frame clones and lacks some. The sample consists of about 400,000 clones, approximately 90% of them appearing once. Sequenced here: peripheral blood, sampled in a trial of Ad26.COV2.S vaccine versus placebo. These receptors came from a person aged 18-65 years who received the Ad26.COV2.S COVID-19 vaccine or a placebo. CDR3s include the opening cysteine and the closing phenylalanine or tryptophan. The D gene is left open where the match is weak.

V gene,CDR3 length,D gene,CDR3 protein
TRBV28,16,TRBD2,CASSDMTSGGGNEQFF
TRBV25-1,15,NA,CASSESGETGTEAFF
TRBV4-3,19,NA,CASSHSIGPITGNPYEQYF
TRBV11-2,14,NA,CASSLVGSNEKLFF
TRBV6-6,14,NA,CASSSGLSLHEQYF
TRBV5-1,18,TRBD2,CASSLLAGGFDLPNEQFF
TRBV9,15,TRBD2,CASSEGTSEPETQYF
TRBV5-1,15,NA,CASSLDGGQDNEQFF
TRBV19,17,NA,CASSIGGATVLAYEQYF
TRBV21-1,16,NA,CASSTGQGRTNEKLFF
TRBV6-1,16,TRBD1,CASSDGWTGAQETQYF
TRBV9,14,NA,CASSVGGTNTEAFF
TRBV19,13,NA,CASSILSGDEQFF
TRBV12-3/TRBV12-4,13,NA,CASSLGLAHEQYF
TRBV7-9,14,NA,CASSPRLRSYEQYF
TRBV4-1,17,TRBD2,CASSQAAPGGLVETQYF
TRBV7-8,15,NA,CASSHDAYSNQPQHF
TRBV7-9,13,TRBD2,CAGGSGPEDTQYF
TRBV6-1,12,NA,CASTIEGYGYTF
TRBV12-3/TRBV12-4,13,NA,CASSLDWDLEAFF
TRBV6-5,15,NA,CASISRGQPYSPLHF
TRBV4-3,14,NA,CASSQRMLSYEQYF
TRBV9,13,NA,CASSVVDTGELFF
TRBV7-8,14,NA,CASTNPSSGNTIYF
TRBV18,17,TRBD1,CASSRTGGGLLSYEQFF
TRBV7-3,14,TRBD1,CASSLGQVGTEAFF
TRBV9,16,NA,CASNTPTGTTTNEQFF
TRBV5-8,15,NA,CASSLGGTLPNEQFF
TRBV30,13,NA,CAWSQEGNQPQHF
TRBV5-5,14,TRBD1,CASTQGQGTDTQYF
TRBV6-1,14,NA,CASSEGRQNEKLFF
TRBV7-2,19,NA,CASSLATRGGRRMNTEAFF
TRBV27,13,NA,CASSLSDSYEQYF
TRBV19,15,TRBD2,CASSRSAGGFNEQFF
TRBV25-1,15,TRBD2,CASRARLAGGNEQFF
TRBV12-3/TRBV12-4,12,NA,CASSSLGTPLHF
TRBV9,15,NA,CASSVEGASYNEQFF
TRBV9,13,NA,CASSVKGGDGYTF